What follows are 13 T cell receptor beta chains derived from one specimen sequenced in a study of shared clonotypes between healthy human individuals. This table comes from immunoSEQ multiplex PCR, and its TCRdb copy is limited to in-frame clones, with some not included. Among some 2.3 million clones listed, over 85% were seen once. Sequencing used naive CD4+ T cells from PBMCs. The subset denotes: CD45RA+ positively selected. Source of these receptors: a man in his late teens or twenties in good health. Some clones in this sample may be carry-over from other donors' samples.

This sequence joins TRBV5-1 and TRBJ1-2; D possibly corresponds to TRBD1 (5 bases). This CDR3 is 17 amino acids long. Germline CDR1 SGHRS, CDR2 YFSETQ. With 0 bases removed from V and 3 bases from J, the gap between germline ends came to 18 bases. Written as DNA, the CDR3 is TGCGCCAGCAGCTTGGGCAGGGAAGGGGATCGGGACTATGGCTACACCTTC. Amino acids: CASSLGREGDRDYGYTF.

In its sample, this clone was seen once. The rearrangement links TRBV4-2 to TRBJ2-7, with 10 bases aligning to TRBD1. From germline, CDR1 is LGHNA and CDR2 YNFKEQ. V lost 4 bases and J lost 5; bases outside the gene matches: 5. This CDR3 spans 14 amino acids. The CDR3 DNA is TGTGCCAGCAGCCGACAGGGGGCCAACCACGAGCAGTACTTC. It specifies CASSRQGANHEQYF.

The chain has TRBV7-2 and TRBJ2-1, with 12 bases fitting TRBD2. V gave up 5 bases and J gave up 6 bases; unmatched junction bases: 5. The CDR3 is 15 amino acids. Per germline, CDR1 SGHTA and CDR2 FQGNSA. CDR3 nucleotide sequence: TGTGCCAGCAGCACTAGCGGGAGGAGGGGCAATGAGCAGTTCTTC. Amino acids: CASSTSGRRGNEQFF.

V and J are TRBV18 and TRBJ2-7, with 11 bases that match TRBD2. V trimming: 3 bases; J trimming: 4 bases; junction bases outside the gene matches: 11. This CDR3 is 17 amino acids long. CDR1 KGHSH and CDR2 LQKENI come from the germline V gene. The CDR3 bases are TGTGCCAGCTCACCCCCCCCGATAGCGGGAGGGAAATACGAGCAGTACTTC. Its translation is CASSPPPIAGGKYEQYF.

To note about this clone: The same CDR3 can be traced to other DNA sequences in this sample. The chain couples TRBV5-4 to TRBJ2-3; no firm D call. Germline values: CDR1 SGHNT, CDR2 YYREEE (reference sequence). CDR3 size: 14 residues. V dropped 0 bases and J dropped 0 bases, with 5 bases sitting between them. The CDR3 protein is CASSLGGSTDTQYF. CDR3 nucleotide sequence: TGTGCCAGCAGCTTGGGGGGTAGCACAGATACGCAGTATTTT. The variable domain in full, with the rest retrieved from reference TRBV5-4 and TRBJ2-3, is ETGVTQSPTHLIKTRGQQVTLRCSSQSGHNTVSWYQQALGQGPQFIFQYYREEENGRGNFPPRFSGLQFPNYSSELNVNALELDDSALYLCASSLGGSTDTQYFGPGTRLTVL.

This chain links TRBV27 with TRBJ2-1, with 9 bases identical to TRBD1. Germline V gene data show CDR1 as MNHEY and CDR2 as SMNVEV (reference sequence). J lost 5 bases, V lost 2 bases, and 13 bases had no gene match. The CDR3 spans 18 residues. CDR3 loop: CASSLRSLMRTGDNEQFF. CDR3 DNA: TGTGCCAGCAGTTTAAGGAGCCTTATGAGGACAGGGGACAATGAGCAGTTCTTC.

In nucleotides, the CDR3 is TGTGCCAGCATGGCCACGGGAGATCAGCCCCAGCATTTT. This encodes CASMATGDQPQHF. This sequence joins TRBV6-1 and TRBJ1-5; no definite D call. This CDR3 region has 13 residues. V was pared by 7 bases and J by 5 bases, with 12 bases between. Germline values: CDR1 MNHNS, CDR2 SASEGT.

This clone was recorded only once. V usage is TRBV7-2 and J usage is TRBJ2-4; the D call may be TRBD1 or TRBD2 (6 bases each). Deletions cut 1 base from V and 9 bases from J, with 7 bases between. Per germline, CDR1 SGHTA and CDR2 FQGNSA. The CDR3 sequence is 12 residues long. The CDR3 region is CASSLEGGIQYF. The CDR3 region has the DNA TGTGCCAGCAGCTTAGAGGGGGGCATTCAGTACTTC. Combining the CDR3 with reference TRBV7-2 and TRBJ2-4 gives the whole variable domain GAGVSQSPSNKVTEKGKDVELRCDPISGHTALYWYRQSLGQGLEFLIYFQGNSAPDKSGLPSDRFSAERTGGSVSTLTIQRTQQEDSAVYLCASSLEGGIQYFGAGTRLSVL.

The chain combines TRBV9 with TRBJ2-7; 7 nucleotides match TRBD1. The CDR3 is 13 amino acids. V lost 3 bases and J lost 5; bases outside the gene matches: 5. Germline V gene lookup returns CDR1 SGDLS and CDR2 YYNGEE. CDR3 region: CASSARQGHEQYF. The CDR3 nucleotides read TGTGCCAGCAGCGCCCGACAGGGCCACGAGCAGTACTTC.

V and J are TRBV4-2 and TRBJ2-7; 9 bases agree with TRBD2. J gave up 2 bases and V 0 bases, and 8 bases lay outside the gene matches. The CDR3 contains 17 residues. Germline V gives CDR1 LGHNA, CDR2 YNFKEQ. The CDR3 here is CASSQDLAAGGPYEQYF. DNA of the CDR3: TGTGCCAGCAGCCAAGATCTGGCAGCGGGGGGTCCCTACGAGCAGTACTTC.

Here the CDR3 DNA reads TGTGCCAGCAGCGATTTAAGGGACGTCGCTAACTATGGCTACACCTTC. This translates into CASSDLRDVANYGYTF. The J gene is TRBJ1-2, the V gene TRBV9, with D tentatively TRBD1 (5 bases). Germline V CDR1 and CDR2: SGDLS, YYNGEE. V gave up 3 bases and J gave up 0 bases, with 15 bases separating them. This CDR3 has 16 residues.

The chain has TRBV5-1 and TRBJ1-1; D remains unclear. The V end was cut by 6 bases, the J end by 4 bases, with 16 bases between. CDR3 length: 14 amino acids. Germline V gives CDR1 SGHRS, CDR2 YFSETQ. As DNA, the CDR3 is TGCGCCAGCACCAACTCCACCGTAATCACTGAAGCTTTCTTT. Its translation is CASTNSTVITEAFF.

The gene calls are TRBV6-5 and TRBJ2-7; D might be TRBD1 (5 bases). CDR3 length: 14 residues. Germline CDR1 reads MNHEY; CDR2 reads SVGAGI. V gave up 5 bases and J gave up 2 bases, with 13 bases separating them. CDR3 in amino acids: CASSTPGFPYEQYF. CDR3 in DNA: TGTGCCAGCAGTACGCCAGGGTTTCCCTACGAGCAGTACTTC.